Shown below are 25 T cell receptor beta chains from a single sample sequenced in a study of cytomegalovirus exposure and HLA in healthy donors. The primer mix had 60 Vbeta and 13 Jbeta primers. Assay used: immunoSEQ multiplex PCR; TCRdb lists only in-frame clones, some missing. Of over 150,000 clones listed, over 60% are singletons. Sequenced: PBMCs. The receptor source for this set is a woman aged 25 to 39 in good health and CMV-seronegative.

The chain uses TRBV6-5 and TRBJ1-5; a possible D gene is TRBD1 (5 bases). Per germline, CDR1 MNHEY and CDR2 SVGAGI. V lost 4 bases, J lost 2 bases, and 15 bases lay in between. CDR3 length: 16 residues. Written as DNA, the CDR3 is TGTGCCAGCAGTTCGGGACTCGTTGGCGGCAATCAGCCCCAGCATTTT. Protein sequence: CASSSGLVGGNQPQHF.

This chain joins TRBV2 and TRBJ1-2; D is possibly TRBD1 (5 bases). Trimming took off 7 bases at V and 2 bases at J, with 17 bases between the two ends. This CDR3 is built from 15 residues. CDR1 is SNHLY and CDR2 is FYNNEI in the germline V gene. The CDR3 region is CASTPPATDNYGYTF. The CDR3 DNA follows: TGTGCCAGCACCCCCCCGGCGACAGACAACTATGGCTACACCTTC.

This rearrangement joins TRBV5-4 to TRBJ2-7; 9 bases are shared with TRBD2. Trimming took 2 bases from V and 7 from J; bases not matched to a gene: 7. Germline CDR1 reads SGHNT; CDR2 reads YYREEE (reference sequence). The CDR3 totals 14 residues. The CDR3 bases are TGTGCCAGCAGCTTCCGAGCGGGAGGATCTGAGCAGTACTTC. Amino acid sequence: CASSFRAGGSEQYF.

The chain uses TRBV6-6 and TRBJ2-2, with D perhaps matching TRBD2 (6 bases). There are 14 residues in the CDR3. Germline CDR1 and CDR2: MNHNY and SVGAGI (reference sequence). V was clipped by 3 bases and J by 5 bases, with 10 bases between them. CDR3 in amino acids: CASSYPGVTGELFF. The DNA for the CDR3 is TGTGCCAGCAGTTATCCGGGGGTTACCGGGGAGCTGTTTTTT.

This clone was detected only once. The chain is built from TRBV27 and TRBJ2-7, with 10 positions matching TRBD2. The ends lost 2 bases at V and 4 bases at J; junction bases unmatched: 11. The CDR3 spans 17 residues. Germline V gene data show CDR1 as MNHEY and CDR2 as SMNVEV (reference sequence). CDR3 coding DNA: TGTGCCAGCAGTTTAAGGGGATCTAGCGGGAGTTTTTACGAGCAGTACTTC. The encoded protein is CASSLRGSSGSFYEQYF.

The chain recombines TRBV6-6 with TRBJ2-1; the match to TRBD2 covers 13 bases. Germline-derived CDR1 and CDR2 are MNHNY and SVGAGI (reference sequence). The CDR3 is 16 residues long. Trimming cost V 4 bases and J 4 bases; bases outside gene matches: 4. The CDR3 nucleotides are TGTGCCAGCAGTTTGACTAGCGGGGGGAAGTACAATGAGCAGTTCTTC. Its translation is CASSLTSGGKYNEQFF.

This clone was detected once. This sequence joins TRBV2 and TRBJ2-3; the match to TRBD1 covers 7 bases. The V segment lost 8 bases and the J segment 5 bases; nucleotides outside the gene matches: 13. The CDR3 consists of 15 residues. Germline CDR1 SNHLY, CDR2 FYNNEI. The CDR3 DNA follows: TGTGCCAGCCGAGAAAGGGACAGTACGAGAGATACGCAGTATTTT. Translation: CASRERDSTRDTQYF.

This clone was recorded once. The chain couples TRBV28 to TRBJ2-7; weak D call: TRBD2 (5 bases). Trimming removed 5 bases from V and 6 bases from J, with 29 bases in between. The CDR3 is made up of 18 amino acids. The germline V gene encodes CDR1 MDHEN and CDR2 SYDVKM. CDR3 DNA: TGTGCCAGCAGTCCCCCCCCAGGCCCCTTAGGAGGTCGGGTCGAGCAGTACTTC. Amino acid sequence: CASSPPPGPLGGRVEQYF.

This clone was counted between two and nine times. The gene calls are TRBV18 and TRBJ1-2, with 7 bases fitting TRBD1. The CDR3 contains 14 residues. With 0 bases clipped from V and 5 bases from J, the junction kept 3 bases outside the gene matches. In germline, CDR1 is KGHSH, CDR2 LQKENI. The CDR3 loop is CASSPPDRTYGYTF. CDR3 nucleotides: TGTGCCAGCTCACCACCGGACAGGACATATGGCTACACCTTC.

The genes are TRBV11-2 and TRBJ2-7; 10 nucleotides agree with TRBD2. Trimming at V came to 5 bases and at J to 1 base, leaving 5 bases not matched to a gene. Germline lookup yields CDR1 SGHAT and CDR2 FQNNGV. The CDR3 spans 15 residues. The CDR3 nucleotides read TGTGCCAGCAGCATACTAGCGGGACAGTCCTACGAGCAGTACTTC. It encodes CASSILAGQSYEQYF.

V usage is TRBV30 and J usage is TRBJ1-1; 7 bases are shared with TRBD1. V gave up 5 bases and J gave up 7 bases; unmatched junction bases: 7. This CDR3 has 12 residues. CDR1 and CDR2 (germline): GTSNPN, SVGIG (reference sequence). CDR3 protein: CAWSQRGREAFF. As DNA, the CDR3 is TGTGCCTGGTCCCAAAGGGGGCGTGAAGCTTTCTTT.

This clone was recorded once. The gene calls are TRBV30 and TRBJ1-4; a weak D match, TRBD1 (5 bases). The germline V gene has CDR1 GTSNPN and CDR2 SVGIG (reference sequence). V lost 2 bases and J lost 4, with 14 bases in between. This CDR3 has 15 residues. The CDR3 region is CAWSQLGGFNEKLFF. CDR3 bases: TGTGCCTGGAGTCAGTTGGGGGGGTTTAATGAAAAACTGTTTTTT.

V and J are TRBV4-1 and TRBJ2-1, with 9 bases identical to TRBD2. Germline V gene sequence: CDR1 MGHRA, CDR2 YSYEKL. The CDR3 contains 17 residues. The trim removed 1 base at V and 9 bases at J, leaving 13 bases unmatched. CDR3 protein: CASSQGSAGGLNREQFF. The CDR3 nucleotides read TGCGCCAGCAGCCAAGGATCGGCGGGGGGGCTTAATCGTGAGCAGTTCTTC.

The rearrangement uses TRBV28 and TRBJ2-2; TRBD1 might be the D (6 bases). This CDR3 comprises 14 residues. Germline values: CDR1 MDHEN, CDR2 SYDVKM. V gave up 3 bases and J gave up 1 base, with 6 bases separating them. The CDR3 DNA sequence: TGTGCCAGCAGTTTGACAGGGAACACCGGGGAGCTGTTTTTT. Protein sequence: CASSLTGNTGELFF.

The CDR3 region is CASSQVTGGGQPQHF. The CDR3 DNA follows: TGCGCCAGCAGCCAAGTCACAGGGGGCGGACAGCCCCAGCATTTT. This sequence joins TRBV4-1 and TRBJ1-5; 9 bases are a match to TRBD1. CDR1 is MGHRA and CDR2 is YSYEKL in the germline V gene. The V and J ends lost 1 base and 7 bases, in that order; junction bases with no gene match: 5. The CDR3 has 15 residues.

The V gene is TRBV5-1, the J gene TRBJ2-3; maybe TRBD2 (5 bases). CDR1 SGHRS and CDR2 YFSETQ come from the germline V gene. V lost 4 bases and J 1 base, leaving 13 bases between the germline ends. The CDR3 covers 15 residues. The CDR3 sequence is CASSNDRGGTDTQYF. CDR3 sequence (DNA): TGCGCCAGCAGCAACGACCGGGGAGGCACAGATACGCAGTATTTT.

This clone was detected only a few times. V is TRBV5-4 and J is TRBJ2-2, with D perhaps TRBD1 (5 bases). This CDR3 has 15 amino acids. Germline CDR1 reads SGHNT; CDR2 reads YYREEE (reference sequence). The V end was cut by 0 bases, the J end by 3 bases, with 9 bases between. The CDR3 spells CASSLGQGYTGELFF. In DNA form, the CDR3 reads TGTGCCAGCAGCTTGGGGCAGGGATACACCGGGGAGCTGTTTTTT.

The rearrangement joins TRBV11-1 to TRBJ1-4, with D uncertain. V was cut by 5 bases and J by 8 bases, with 15 bases left in between. This CDR3 has 14 residues. Germline CDR1 is SGHAT and CDR2 is FQDESV (reference sequence). CDR3 loop: CASSLPGRGEKLFF. In nucleotides, the CDR3 is TGTGCCAGCAGCCTACCTGGGAGAGGCGAAAAACTGTTTTTT. Full variable domain (missing parts from reference TRBV11-1 and TRBJ1-4): EAEVAQSPRYKITEKSQAVAFWCDPISGHATLYWYRQILGQGPELLVQFQDESVVDDSQLPKDRFSAERLKGVDSTLKIQPAELGDSAMYLCASSLPGRGEKLFFGSGTQLSVL.

CDR3 nucleotides: TGTGCCAGCAGCAAAAAAATGGACAGATTCGACTACGAGCAGTACTTC. This gives the protein CASSKKMDRFDYEQYF. The gene calls are TRBV14 and TRBJ2-7, with D possibly matching TRBD1 (6 bases). The V end lost 5 bases, the J end lost 3 bases, and 20 bases lay between the germline ends. The germline V gene encodes CDR1 SGHDN and CDR2 FVKESK. This CDR3 region has 16 residues.

This clone has more than one count but fewer than ten. The chain couples TRBV5-1 to TRBJ2-7; 8 nucleotides match TRBD1. The CDR3 extends over 14 amino acids. CDR1 is SGHRS, CDR2 YFSETQ, per germline. V gave up 5 bases and J gave up 4 bases; unmatched junction bases: 8. CDR3 loop: CASRSSTGVYEQYF. CDR3 DNA sequence: TGCGCCAGCAGATCCTCGACAGGGGTGTACGAGCAGTACTTC. Filled out from reference TRBV5-1 and TRBJ2-7, the complete variable domain reads KAGVTQTPRYLIKTRGQQVTLSCSPISGHRSVSWYQQTPGQGLQFLFEYFSETQRNKGNFPGRFSGRQFSNSRSEMNVSTLELGDSALYLCASRSSTGVYEQYFGPGTRLTVT.

This rearrangement joins TRBV11-2 to TRBJ1-2; 9 positions match TRBD1. Germline loops: CDR1 SGHAT, CDR2 FQNNGV. The ends lost 4 bases at V and 0 bases at J; junction bases unmatched: 6. The CDR3 runs to 16 residues. CDR3 amino acids: CASSSGTGSPNYGYTF. In DNA, the CDR3 is TGTGCCAGCAGCTCCGGGACAGGGTCCCCTAACTATGGCTACACCTTC.

The chain carries TRBV27 and TRBJ1-4, with D possibly matching TRBD1 (5 bases). Trimming took 5 bases from V and 4 from J, leaving 11 bases between them. CDR3 length: 14 amino acids. The germline V gene has CDR1 MNHEY and CDR2 SMNVEV (reference sequence). The CDR3 DNA is TGTGCCAGCAGTCCCCGACAGTTTAATGAAAAACTGTTTTTT. This encodes CASSPRQFNEKLFF. Full variable domain (remainder filled in from reference TRBV27 and TRBJ1-4): EAQVTQNPRYLITVTGKKLTVTCSQNMNHEYMSWYRQDPGLGLRQIYYSMNVEVTDKGDVPEGYKVSRKEKRNFPLILESPSPNQTSLYFCASSPRQFNEKLFFGSGTQLSVL.

The chain is built from TRBV5-5 and TRBJ2-1, with D possibly being TRBD2 (6 bases). V lost 4 bases and J 10 bases, leaving 18 bases between the germline ends. The germline CDR1 and CDR2 sequences are SGHKS and YYEKEE (reference sequence). The CDR3 loop spans 14 amino acids. The CDR3 DNA reads TGTGCCAGCAGCGTACCTGTTGGGGGGAACGAGCAGTTCTTC. This translates into CASSVPVGGNEQFF.

This sequence joins TRBV28 and TRBJ1-3; 9 bases fit TRBD1. The germline gives CDR1 MDHEN, CDR2 SYDVKM. This CDR3 has 17 residues. V was clipped by 2 bases and J by 0 bases; unmatched bases: 5. The CDR3 DNA follows: TGTGCCAGCAGTTTACGGGACAGGGCCTACTCTGGAAACACCATATATTTT. Its translation is CASSLRDRAYSGNTIYF.

The chain links TRBV19 to TRBJ2-1; 9 positions agree with TRBD2. Trimming took 2 bases from V and 7 from J; bases not matched to a gene: 12. There are 17 residues in the CDR3. Germline CDR1 reads LNHDA; CDR2 reads SQIVND (reference sequence). The CDR3 loop reads CASSISGFSGRINEQFF. The CDR3 DNA reads TGTGCCAGTAGTATATCGGGATTCAGCGGGAGGATTAATGAGCAGTTCTTC.